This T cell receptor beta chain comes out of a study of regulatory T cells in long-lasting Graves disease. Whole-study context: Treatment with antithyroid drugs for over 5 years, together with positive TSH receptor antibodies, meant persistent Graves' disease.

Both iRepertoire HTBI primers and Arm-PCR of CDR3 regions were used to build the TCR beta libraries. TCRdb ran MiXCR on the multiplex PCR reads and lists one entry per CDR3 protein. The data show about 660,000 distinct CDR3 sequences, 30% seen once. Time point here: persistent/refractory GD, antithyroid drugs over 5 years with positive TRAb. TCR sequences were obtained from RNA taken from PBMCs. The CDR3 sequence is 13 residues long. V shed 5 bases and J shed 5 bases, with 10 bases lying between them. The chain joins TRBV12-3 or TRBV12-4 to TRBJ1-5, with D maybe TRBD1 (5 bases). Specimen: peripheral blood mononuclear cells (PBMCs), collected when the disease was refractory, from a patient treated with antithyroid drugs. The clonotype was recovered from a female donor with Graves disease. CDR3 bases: TGTGCCAGCAGTATCGGGACCTATCAGCCCCAGCATTTT. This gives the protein CASSIGTYQPQHF.